The 5 T cell receptor beta chains reported below all come from one sample, sequenced in a study of Graves' ophthalmopathy and Graves' hyperthyroidism. The TCR beta CDR3 regions underwent amplification from RNA transcripts. Second-round multiplex PCR came after first-round RT-PCR with HTBI primers. TCRdb reanalysed the multiplex PCR reads using MiXCR and keeps one entry per CDR3 protein. The sample contains roughly 500,000 distinct CDR3 sequences, 13% to 15% of which appear only once. Material for sequencing was blood. Source of these receptors: a woman aged 25 to 39 with Graves' ophthalmopathy.

This clonotype was seen many times. The chain recombines TRBV19 with TRBJ2-5; 8 nucleotides align to TRBD1. The trim removed 5 bases at V and 5 bases at J, leaving 7 bases unmatched. Germline CDR1 and CDR2: LNHDA and SQIVND (reference sequence). The CDR3 covers 14 residues. Here the CDR3 DNA reads TGTGCCAGTAGTCCGGACAGGGTTGGGGAGACCCAGTACTTC. Residues: CASSPDRVGETQYF.

This clonotype was seen at least ten times. This chain joins TRBV6-4 and TRBJ1-5, with no clear D. V was clipped by 9 bases and J by 2 bases, with 17 bases between them. Germline values: CDR1 MRHNA, CDR2 SNTAGT. This CDR3 is 15 amino acids long. CDR3 nucleotides: TGTGCCAGAATCCCCCCTTCTTGTGGCAATCAGCCCCAGCATTTT. Its protein is CARIPPSCGNQPQHF.

The chain is built from TRBV12-3 or TRBV12-4 and TRBJ1-3; D is uncertain. V was pared by 4 bases and J by 4 bases, with 8 bases between. The CDR3 runs 13 residues. This CDR3 reads CASSSDGGNTIYF. For the CDR3, the DNA is TGTGCCAGCAGTTCAGACGGAGGAAACACCATATATTTT.

As regards this clonotype: Mismatch with germline at one junction end may stem from a read error. The chain links TRBV30 to TRBJ2-5, with 11 bases matching TRBD1. This CDR3 spans 10 amino acids. Germline assignment: CDR1 GTSNPN and CDR2 SVGIG (reference sequence). CDR3 DNA: TGTGCCTGGGGAGGACAGGGGGCAAAATTC. It codes for CAWGGQGAKF. The full variable domain, with the rest looked up from reference TRBV30 and TRBJ2-5, is SQTIHQWPATLVQPVGSPLSLECTVEGTSNPNLYWYRQAAGRGLQLLFYSVGIGQISSEVPQNLSASRPQDRQFILSSKKLLLSDSGFYLCAWGGQGAKFGPGTRLLVL.

Ten or more counts support this clonotype. The chain employs TRBV20-1 and TRBJ1-6, with D perhaps matching TRBD1 (5 bases). This CDR3 comprises 14 residues. CDR1 and CDR2 from the germline V gene are DFQATT and SNEGSKA (reference sequence). V gave up 3 bases and J gave up 6 bases, with 12 bases separating them. The CDR3 region has the DNA TGCAGTGCTAGGGGGGGGACGGGTAATTCACCCCTCCACTTT. This codes for CSARGGTGNSPLHF.